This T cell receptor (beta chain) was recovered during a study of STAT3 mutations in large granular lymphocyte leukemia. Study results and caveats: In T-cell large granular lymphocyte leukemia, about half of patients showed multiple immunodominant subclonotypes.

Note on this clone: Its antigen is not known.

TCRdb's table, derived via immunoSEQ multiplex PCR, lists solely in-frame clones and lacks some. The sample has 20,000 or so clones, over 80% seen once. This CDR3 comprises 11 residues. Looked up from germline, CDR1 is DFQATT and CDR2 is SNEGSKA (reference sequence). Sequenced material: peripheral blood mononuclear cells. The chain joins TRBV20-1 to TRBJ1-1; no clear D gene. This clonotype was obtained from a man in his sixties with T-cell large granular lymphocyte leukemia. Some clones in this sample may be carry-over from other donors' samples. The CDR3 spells CSLPERWEAFF. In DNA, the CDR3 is TGCAGCCTCCCGGAACGGTGGGAAGCTTTCTTT.